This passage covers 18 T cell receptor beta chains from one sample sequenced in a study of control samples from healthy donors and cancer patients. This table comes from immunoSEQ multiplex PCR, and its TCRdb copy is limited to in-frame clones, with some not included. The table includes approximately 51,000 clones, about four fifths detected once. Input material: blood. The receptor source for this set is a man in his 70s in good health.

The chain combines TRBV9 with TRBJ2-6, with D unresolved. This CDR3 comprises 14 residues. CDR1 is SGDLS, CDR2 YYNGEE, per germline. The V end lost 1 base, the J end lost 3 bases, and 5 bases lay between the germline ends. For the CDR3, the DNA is TGTGCCAGCAGCGTAAGGGTTGGGGCCAACGTCCTGACTTTC. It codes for CASSVRVGANVLTF.

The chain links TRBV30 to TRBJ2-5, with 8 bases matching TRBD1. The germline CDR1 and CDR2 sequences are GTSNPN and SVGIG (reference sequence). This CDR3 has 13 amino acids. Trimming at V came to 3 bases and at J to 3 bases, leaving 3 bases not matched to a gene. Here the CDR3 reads CAWRDREEETQYF. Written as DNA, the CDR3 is TGTGCCTGGAGGGACAGGGAAGAAGAGACCCAGTACTTC.

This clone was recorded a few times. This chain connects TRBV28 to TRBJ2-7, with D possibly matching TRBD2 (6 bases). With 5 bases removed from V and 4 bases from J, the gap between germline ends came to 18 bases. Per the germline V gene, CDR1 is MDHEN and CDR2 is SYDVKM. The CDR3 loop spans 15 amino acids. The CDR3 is CASSRAGSSSYEQYF. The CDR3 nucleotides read TGTGCCAGCAGTCGGGCGGGAAGCTCTTCGTACGAGCAGTACTTC.

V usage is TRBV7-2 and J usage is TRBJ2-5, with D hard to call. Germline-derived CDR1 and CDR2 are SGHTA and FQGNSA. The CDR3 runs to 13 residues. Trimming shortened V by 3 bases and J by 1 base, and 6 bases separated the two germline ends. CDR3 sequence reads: CASSLYSQETQYF. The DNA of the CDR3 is TGTGCCAGCAGCTTGTACAGCCAAGAGACCCAGTACTTC.

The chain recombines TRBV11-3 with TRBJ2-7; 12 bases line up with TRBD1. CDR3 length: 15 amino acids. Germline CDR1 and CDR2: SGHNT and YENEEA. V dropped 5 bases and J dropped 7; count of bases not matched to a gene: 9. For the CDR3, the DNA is TGTGCCAGCAGCCCTTCGGGGACAGGGGGCATAGAGCAGTACTTC. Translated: CASSPSGTGGIEQYF.

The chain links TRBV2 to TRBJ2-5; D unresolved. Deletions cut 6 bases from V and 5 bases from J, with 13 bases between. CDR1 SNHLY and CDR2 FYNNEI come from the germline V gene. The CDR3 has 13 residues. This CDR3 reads CASSLALKETQYF. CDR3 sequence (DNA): TGTGCCAGCAGCCTGGCTCTAAAGGAGACCCAGTACTTC. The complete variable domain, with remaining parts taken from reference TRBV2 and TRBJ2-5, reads EPEVTQTPSHQVTQMGQEVILRCVPISNHLYFYWYRQILGQKVEFLVSFYNNEISEKSEIFDDQFSVERPDGSNFTLKIRSTKLEDSAMYFCASSLALKETQYFGPGTRLLVL.

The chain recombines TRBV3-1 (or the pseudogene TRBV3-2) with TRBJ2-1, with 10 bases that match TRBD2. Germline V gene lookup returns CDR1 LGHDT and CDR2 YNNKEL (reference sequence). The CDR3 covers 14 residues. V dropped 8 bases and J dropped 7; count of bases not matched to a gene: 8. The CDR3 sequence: CASSSGSKMNEQFF. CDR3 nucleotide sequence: TGTGCCAGCTCTAGCGGGAGCAAAATGAATGAGCAGTTCTTC.

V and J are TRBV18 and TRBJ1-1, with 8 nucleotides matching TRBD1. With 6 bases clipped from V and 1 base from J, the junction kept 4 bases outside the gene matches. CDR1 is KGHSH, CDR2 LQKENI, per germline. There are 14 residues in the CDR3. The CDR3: CASSPGQGNTEAFF. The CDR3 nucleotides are TGTGCCAGCTCCCCCGGACAGGGGAACACTGAAGCTTTCTTT.

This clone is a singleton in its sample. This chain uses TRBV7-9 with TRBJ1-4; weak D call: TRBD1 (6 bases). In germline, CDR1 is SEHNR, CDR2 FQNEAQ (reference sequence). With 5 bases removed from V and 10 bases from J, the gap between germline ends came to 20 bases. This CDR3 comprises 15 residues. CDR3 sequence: CASSPNAGAFGKLFF. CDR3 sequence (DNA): TGTGCCAGCAGCCCAAACGCAGGGGCTTTTGGAAAACTGTTTTTT.

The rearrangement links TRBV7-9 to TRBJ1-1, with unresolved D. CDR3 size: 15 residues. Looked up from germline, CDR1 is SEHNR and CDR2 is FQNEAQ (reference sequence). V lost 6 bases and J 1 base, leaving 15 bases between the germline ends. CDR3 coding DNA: TGTGCCAGCAGACATCACGGAGCTTCGAACACTGAAGCTTTCTTT. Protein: CASRHHGASNTEAFF.

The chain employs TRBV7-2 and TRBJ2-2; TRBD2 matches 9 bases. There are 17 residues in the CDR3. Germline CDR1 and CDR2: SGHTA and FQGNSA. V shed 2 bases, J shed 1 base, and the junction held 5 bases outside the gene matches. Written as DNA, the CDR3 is TGTGCCAGCAGCTTAATGCTAGCGGGGCTGAACACCGGGGAGCTGTTTTTT. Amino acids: CASSLMLAGLNTGELFF.

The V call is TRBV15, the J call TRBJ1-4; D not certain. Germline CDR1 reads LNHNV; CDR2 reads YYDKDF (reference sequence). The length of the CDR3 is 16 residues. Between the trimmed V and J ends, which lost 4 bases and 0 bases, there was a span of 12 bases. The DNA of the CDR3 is TGTGCCACCAGCACCCACAGAACGGCAACTAATGAAAAACTGTTTTTT. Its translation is CATSTHRTATNEKLFF.

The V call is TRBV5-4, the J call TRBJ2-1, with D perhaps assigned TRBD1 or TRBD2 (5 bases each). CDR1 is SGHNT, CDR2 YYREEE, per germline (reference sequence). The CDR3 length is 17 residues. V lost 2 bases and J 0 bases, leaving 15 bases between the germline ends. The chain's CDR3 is CASSFGGGPSSYNEQFF. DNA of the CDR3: TGTGCCAGCAGCTTTGGGGGTGGTCCTAGCTCCTACAATGAGCAGTTCTTC.

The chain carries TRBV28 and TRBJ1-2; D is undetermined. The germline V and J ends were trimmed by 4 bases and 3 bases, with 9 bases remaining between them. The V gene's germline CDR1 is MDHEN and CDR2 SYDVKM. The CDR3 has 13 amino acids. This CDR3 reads CASSSFVDYGYTF. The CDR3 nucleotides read TGTGCCAGCAGTTCCTTCGTGGACTATGGCTACACCTTC.

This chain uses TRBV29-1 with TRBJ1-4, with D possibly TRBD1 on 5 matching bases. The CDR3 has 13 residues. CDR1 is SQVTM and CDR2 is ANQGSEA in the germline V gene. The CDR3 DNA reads TGCACCATACTGGGGGCAACTAATGAAAAACTGTTTTTT. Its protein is CTILGATNEKLFF.

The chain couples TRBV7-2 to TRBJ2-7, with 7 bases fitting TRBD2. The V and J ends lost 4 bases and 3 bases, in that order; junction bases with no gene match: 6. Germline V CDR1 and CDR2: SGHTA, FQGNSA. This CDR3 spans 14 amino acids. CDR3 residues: CASSSLGGSYEQYF. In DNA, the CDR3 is TGTGCCAGCAGCTCCTTGGGGGGGAGCTACGAGCAGTACTTC.

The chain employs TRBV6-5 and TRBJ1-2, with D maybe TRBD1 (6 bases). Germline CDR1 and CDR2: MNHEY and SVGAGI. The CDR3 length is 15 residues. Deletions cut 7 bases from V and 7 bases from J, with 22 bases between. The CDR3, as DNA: TGTGCCAGCACCCAAGACTGGGGGGGGCAGAGTGGCTACACCTTC. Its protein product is CASTQDWGGQSGYTF.

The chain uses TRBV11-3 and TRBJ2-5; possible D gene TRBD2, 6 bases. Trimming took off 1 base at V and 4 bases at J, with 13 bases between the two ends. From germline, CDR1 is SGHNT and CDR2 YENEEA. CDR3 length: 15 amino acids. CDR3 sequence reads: CASSLGGVEVETQYF. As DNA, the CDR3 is TGTGCCAGCAGCTTAGGGGGGGTGGAAGTAGAGACCCAGTACTTC.